This paragraph reports one T cell receptor (beta chain). No antigen is known for it. This sample was taken from a study of T-cell memory formation after mild COVID-19. General study findings and limits: Day 37-peaking second-wave clones had unconfirmed SARS-CoV-2 specificity. Clones that shrank (day 15 to 85) were balanced CD4/CD8, whereas later expanders leaned CD4+. In pre-infection memory, a portion of responding clones appeared, which suggested that cross-reactive memory joined. CD4+ contracting clones were found mainly in CM and EM, and CD8+ ones in EMRA.

Trimming took 7 bases from V and 7 from J, leaving 20 bases between them. Germline V gene lookup returns CDR1 MNHEY and CDR2 SMNVEV (reference sequence). CDR3 length: 15 amino acids. TCRdb analysed the 5' RACE reads with MiXCR anew, one entry per CDR3 protein. The profile covers approximately 440,000 distinct CDR3 sequences, with 15% to 20% appearing a single time and about 8.8% taken by the ten largest. This receptor was identified in an adult woman who had mild COVID-19 (a few samples of this study predate the infection). Cell type and time point are not known. The sequencing sample was made of PBMCs or a T cell subset sorted from them (not recorded which). V gene TRBV27 combines with J gene TRBJ2-1; a weak D match, TRBD1 (5 bases). CDR3 loop: CASTFRTSTQNEQFF. CDR3 coding DNA: TGTGCCAGCACCTTTCGGACATCGACCCAAAATGAGCAGTTCTTC.